Listed here are 14 T cell receptor beta chains from one sample, sequenced in a study of blood T cell dynamics during melanoma immunotherapy. Time point meaning: week 3, after first cycle of checkpoint inhibitor. Data came from immunoSEQ multiplex PCR; TCRdb stores just in-frame clones and leaves some out. In the table there are roughly 10,000 clones, roughly 87% of which are singletons. The material sequenced was blood, taken from a patient treated with checkpoint blockade. All receptors come from a human donor with melanoma.

This clone was detected only once. This chain uses TRBV6-1 with TRBJ2-1; D is perhaps TRBD2 (6 bases). In germline, CDR1 is MNHNS, CDR2 SASEGT. Trimming shortened V by 7 bases and J by 3 bases, and 10 bases separated the two germline ends. The CDR3 consists of 13 residues. The CDR3 DNA reads TGTGCCAGCACGGCGGGAAACTACAATGAGCAGTTCTTC. Protein sequence: CASTAGNYNEQFF.

This clone was recorded once. This rearrangement joins TRBV10-3 to TRBJ1-4; weak D call: TRBD1 (5 bases). The CDR3 is 15 residues long. V was trimmed by 6 bases and J by 7 bases, leaving 18 bases between them. Germline V gives CDR1 ENHRY, CDR2 SYGVKD. Here the CDR3 reads CAISPDPRRGEKLFF. In DNA, the CDR3 is TGTGCCATCAGCCCCGACCCAAGGAGGGGTGAAAAACTGTTTTTT.

The CDR3 sequence is CASSPLASGYNEQFF. CDR3 coding DNA: TGTGCCAGCTCACCACTCGCTAGCGGGTACAATGAGCAGTTCTTC. The chain joins TRBV18 to TRBJ2-1; 8 bases are a match to TRBD2. The CDR3 runs to 15 residues. CDR1 and CDR2 (germline): KGHSH, LQKENI. Losses at the gene ends were 1 base for V and 4 bases for J; bases not matched to a gene: 3.

This chain uses TRBV7-9 with TRBJ2-1, with D perhaps TRBD1 or TRBD2 (5 bases each). V was pared by 3 bases and J by 9 bases, with 12 bases between. The CDR3 spans 13 residues. The germline CDR1 and CDR2 sequences are SEHNR and FQNEAQ (reference sequence). The CDR3 region has the DNA TGTGCCAGCAGCTTTGGGGGAGTCGGTGAGCAGTTCTTC. Protein product: CASSFGGVGEQFF.

This clone was detected only once. The chain uses TRBV2 and TRBJ2-7; a weak D match, TRBD1 (5 bases). Germline CDR1 and CDR2: SNHLY and FYNNEI. The CDR3 spans 15 residues. V was pared by 8 bases and J by 3 bases, with 20 bases between. CDR3 coding DNA: TGTGCCAGCCCCCAAGGGGCTGGCCGAGGCTACGAGCAGTACTTC. Encoded protein: CASPQGAGRGYEQYF.

The rearrangement uses TRBV27 and TRBJ2-3, with D unclear. Germline V CDR1 and CDR2: MNHEY, SMNVEV (reference sequence). The V gene lost 7 bases and the J gene lost 2 bases, with 19 bases spanning the gap. This CDR3 spans 16 amino acids. The CDR3 DNA reads as TGTGCCAGCAATGTAAAGGTCCCAGGTCCCACAGATACGCAGTATTTT. It yields the protein CASNVKVPGPTDTQYF.

This chain connects TRBV28 to TRBJ2-3, with no clear D. V gave up 3 bases and J gave up 2 bases, with 6 bases separating them. The CDR3 covers 13 residues. The germline V gene encodes CDR1 MDHEN and CDR2 SYDVKM. CDR3 coding DNA: TGTGCCAGCAGTTTCGGATACACAGATACGCAGTATTTT. This codes for CASSFGYTDTQYF.

The genes are TRBV6-6 and TRBJ1-1; 7 bases map to TRBD1. Trimming removed 5 bases from V and 6 bases from J; junction bases left unmatched: 6. The germline V gene encodes CDR1 MNHNY and CDR2 SVGAGI (reference sequence). The CDR3 spans 13 residues. The CDR3 sequence is CASSSPRGAEAFF. The DNA of the CDR3 is TGTGCCAGCAGTAGCCCCAGGGGGGCTGAAGCTTTCTTT.

The V gene is TRBV7-9, the J gene TRBJ2-5, with D perhaps being TRBD1 or TRBD2 (5 bases each). This CDR3 contains 14 residues. The V end was cut by 4 bases, the J end by 5 bases, with 14 bases between. Germline-derived CDR1 and CDR2 are SEHNR and FQNEAQ (reference sequence). The DNA for the CDR3 is TGTGCCAGCAGCTACCGAGACTGGGGGGAGACCCAGTACTTC. Translation: CASSYRDWGETQYF.

The V call is TRBV19, the J call TRBJ1-5; D perhaps matches TRBD1 (5 bases). V was cut by 3 bases and J by 9 bases, with 12 bases left in between. The CDR3 is made up of 13 amino acids. Per germline, CDR1 LNHDA and CDR2 SQIVND (reference sequence). The CDR3, as DNA: TGTGCCAGTAGTATGGGGCAGTATGGGCCCCAGCATTTT. It yields the protein CASSMGQYGPQHF.

Written as DNA, the CDR3 is TGTGCCAGCACCTCCGGAGAAGGGGCTGAGCAGTTCTTC. This translates into CASTSGEGAEQFF. The chain recombines TRBV28 with TRBJ2-1; TRBD1 might be the D (5 bases). The CDR3 length is 13 residues. V lost 7 bases to trimming and J lost 9 bases, with 16 bases between them. Germline assignment: CDR1 MDHEN and CDR2 SYDVKM.

J is TRBJ2-3 and V is TRBV6-4; maybe TRBD1 (6 bases). Per the germline V gene, CDR1 is MRHNA and CDR2 is SNTAGT. The CDR3 extends over 15 amino acids. Trimming removed 3 bases at V and 4 bases at J, with 14 bases between. This CDR3 is CASSEWAGAADTQYF. CDR3 nucleotide sequence: TGTGCCAGCAGTGAGTGGGCAGGGGCGGCAGATACGCAGTATTTT.

The chain joins TRBV28 to TRBJ2-5; perhaps TRBD2 as D (6 bases). The CDR3 extends over 15 amino acids. V was shortened by 1 base and J by 5 bases, with 14 bases between the two germline ends. From germline, CDR1 is MDHEN and CDR2 SYDVKM. This CDR3 is CASSLSRREHETQYF. CDR3 DNA sequence: TGTGCCAGCAGTTTATCGCGGAGGGAGCACGAGACCCAGTACTTC.

This chain uses TRBV10-3 with TRBJ2-7; D possibly uses TRBD1 or TRBD2 (7 bases each). CDR1 is ENHRY, CDR2 SYGVKD, per germline. The CDR3 loop spans 15 amino acids. V was trimmed by 3 bases and J by 3 bases, leaving 15 bases between them. CDR3 DNA: TGTGCCATCAGTGATGGGGGGGACAGCAACTACGAGCAGTACTTC. Protein: CAISDGGDSNYEQYF.